The 10 T cell receptor beta chains listed next were all sequenced from one sample in a study of cytomegalovirus exposure and HLA in healthy donors. With 60 Vbeta and 13 Jbeta primers, the PCR was carried out. Generated by immunoSEQ multiplex PCR, the TCRdb table keeps only in-frame clones and is missing some. The sample lists 150,000 to 200,000 clones, about four fifths occurring once. The sample taken for sequencing was PBMCs. Receptors were obtained from a man aged 18 to 29 in good health and CMV-seronegative.

The V call is TRBV7-8, the J call TRBJ2-7, with 11 bases aligning to TRBD1. The junction had 2 bases not matched to a gene; V was cut back by 3 bases and J by 4 bases. The length of the CDR3 is 14 residues. Germline V lookup: CDR1 SGHVS, CDR2 FQNEAQ. The CDR3 sequence: CASSFGDRGYEQYF. CDR3 in DNA: TGTGCCAGCAGCTTCGGGGACAGGGGGTACGAGCAGTACTTC.

V gene TRBV28 combines with J gene TRBJ1-2; D is ambiguous. The CDR3 is 13 amino acids. V lost 5 bases, J lost 2 bases, and 9 bases lay in between. In germline, CDR1 is MDHEN, CDR2 SYDVKM. The CDR3 here is CASSVRENYGYTF. CDR3 in DNA: TGTGCCAGCAGTGTCCGGGAGAACTATGGCTACACCTTC.

The chain employs TRBV2 and TRBJ1-2; D gene ambiguous. The germline V gene encodes CDR1 SNHLY and CDR2 FYNNEI. The CDR3 has 12 amino acids. Deletions cut 6 bases from V and 4 bases from J, with 9 bases between. The CDR3 region is CASRGDTYGYTF. CDR3 sequence (DNA): TGTGCCAGCAGAGGCGACACCTATGGCTACACCTTC.

A few counts support this clone. The V gene is TRBV6-1, the J gene TRBJ2-4, with D perhaps TRBD1 (5 bases). The CDR3 is 11 amino acids. Trimming stripped 6 bases from V and 10 bases from J, with 10 bases between. Germline-derived CDR1 and CDR2 are MNHNS and SASEGT. The CDR3 DNA reads TGTGCCAGCAGCAGGGTGGATATTCAGTACTTC. It is translated as CASSRVDIQYF.

V is TRBV4-1 and J is TRBJ2-7, with D possibly TRBD1 on 6 matching bases. The CDR3 has 15 amino acids. The V end lost 3 bases, the J end lost 5 bases, and 17 bases lay between the germline ends. CDR1 and CDR2 (germline): MGHRA, YSYEKL. In DNA, the CDR3 is TGCGCCAGCAGCCACCATCCGGACAGAGTCGACGAGCAGTACTTC. Its translation: CASSHHPDRVDEQYF.

This clone was observed once. CDR3 DNA sequence: TGTGCCAGCAGTCCGCCCTGGGGACAGGGGCACTACGAGCAGTACTTC. Protein: CASSPPWGQGHYEQYF. This chain connects TRBV6-6 to TRBJ2-7, with 10 bases that match TRBD1. Germline V gene lookup returns CDR1 MNHNY and CDR2 SVGAGI (reference sequence). The V segment lost 5 bases and the J segment 3 bases; nucleotides outside the gene matches: 10. The CDR3 has 16 amino acids.

The V and J genes are TRBV2 and TRBJ1-1; 7 bases fit TRBD1. Germline V gene sequence: CDR1 SNHLY, CDR2 FYNNEI. V dropped 10 bases and J dropped 4; count of bases not matched to a gene: 9. The CDR3 loop spans 13 amino acids. CDR3 nucleotide sequence: TGTGCCACCGCGACAGGGACGGGCACTGAAGCTTTCTTT. This codes for CATATGTGTEAFF. The full variable domain, completed using reference TRBV2 and TRBJ1-1, is EPEVTQTPSHQVTQMGQEVILRCVPISNHLYFYWYRQILGQKVEFLVSFYNNEISEKSEIFDDQFSVERPDGSNFTLKIRSTKLEDSAMYFCATATGTGTEAFFGQGTRLTVV.

Concerning this clone itself: This CDR3 is also generated by other DNA sequences in the sample. The chain combines TRBV7-9 with TRBJ1-1; a possible D gene is TRBD1 (5 bases). The germline CDR1 and CDR2 sequences are SEHNR and FQNEAQ (reference sequence). The CDR3 is made up of 15 amino acids. Trimming cost V 1 base and J 0 bases, with 9 bases left between them. CDR3 sequence: CASSLGTGMNTEAFF. The CDR3 DNA is TGTGCCAGCAGCTTAGGCACAGGTATGAACACTGAAGCTTTCTTT. Looking up the rest from reference TRBV7-9 and TRBJ1-1 gives the full variable domain: DTGVSQNPRHKITKRGQNVTFRCDPISEHNRLYWYRQTLGQGPEFLTYFQNEAQLEKSRLLSDRFSAERPKGSFSTLEIQRTEQGDSAMYLCASSLGTGMNTEAFFGQGTRLTVV.

This clone has a single count. This chain connects TRBV19 to TRBJ2-2, with 8 bases aligning to TRBD2. Germline V gene lookup returns CDR1 LNHDA and CDR2 SQIVND (reference sequence). The CDR3 loop spans 16 amino acids. V was clipped by 1 base and J by 6 bases; unmatched bases: 7. The CDR3 protein is CASSIVGGGFSGELFF. In DNA form, the CDR3 reads TGTGCCAGTAGTATAGTTGGCGGGGGGTTTTCCGGGGAGCTGTTTTTT.

The V and J genes are TRBV25-1 and TRBJ1-6; tentative D call: TRBD1 (6 bases). Deletions cut 5 bases from V and 0 bases from J, with 17 bases between. Germline CDR1 and CDR2: MGHDK and SYGVNS. This CDR3 has 18 amino acids. The DNA of the CDR3 is TGTGCCAGCAGTTCCCGGGGGGGGGCTAGCTCCTATAATTCACCCCTCCACTTT. Translation gives CASSSRGGASSYNSPLHF.